Following are 10 T cell receptor beta chains from one sample sequenced in a study of cytomegalovirus exposure and HLA in healthy donors. A multiplex PCR was run with 60 Vbeta primers and 13 Jbeta primers. Repertoires were generated with immunoSEQ multiplex PCR, while TCRdb's copy carries only in-frame clones and drops some. The sample lists fewer than 250,000 clones, 70% to 75% occurring once. The sequenced material came from PBMCs. The receptors derive from a woman in her twenties or thirties in good health and CMV-seropositive.

This sequence joins TRBV13 and TRBJ2-5; D is perhaps TRBD2 (6 bases). Judging by the DNA end, TRBJ2-7 fits better; the J call may be wrong. Per the germline V gene, CDR1 is PRHDT and CDR2 is FYEKMQ (reference sequence). The CDR3 is 14 amino acids. The CDR3: CASSFFSGSYEQYF. The DNA of the CDR3 is TGTGCCAGCAGCTTCTTTAGCGGAAGCTACGAGCAGTACTTC.

The rearrangement uses TRBV7-9 and TRBJ1-1, with a weak D call TRBD1 (6 bases). The CDR3 runs to 14 residues. V lost 4 bases, J lost 6 bases, and 15 bases lay in between. The germline V gene encodes CDR1 SEHNR and CDR2 FQNEAQ (reference sequence). CDR3 nucleotides: TGTGCCAGCAGCTCCGCAATACAGGGTCCTGAAGCTTTCTTT. It translates to CASSSAIQGPEAFF.

This chain uses TRBV27 with TRBJ2-2; 13 nucleotides align to TRBD2. The CDR3 totals 16 residues. V dropped 6 bases and J dropped 8; count of bases not matched to a gene: 9. CDR1 MNHEY and CDR2 SMNVEV come from the germline V gene (reference sequence). CDR3 residues: CASSHTSGRGTGELFF. CDR3 bases: TGTGCCAGCAGCCATACTAGCGGGAGGGGGACGGGGGAGCTGTTTTTT.

This sequence joins TRBV27 and TRBJ2-1; D gene ambiguous. The CDR3 totals 13 residues. Germline V CDR1 and CDR2: MNHEY, SMNVEV (reference sequence). V lost 8 bases, J lost 0 bases, and 8 bases lay in between. CDR3 nucleotide sequence: TGTGCCAGCGGCCGAAGCTCCTACAATGAGCAGTTCTTC. As protein: CASGRSSYNEQFF.

This clone was counted only a few times. The CDR3 loop is CASTNDRRESNQPQHF. Here the CDR3 DNA reads TGTGCCAGCACCAACGACAGACGGGAGAGCAATCAGCCCCAGCATTTT. The genes are TRBV6-6 and TRBJ1-5; the D gene is possibly TRBD1 (5 bases). The CDR3 totals 16 residues. Germline CDR1 reads MNHNY; CDR2 reads SVGAGI (reference sequence). Trimming removed 7 bases from V and 1 base from J, with 17 bases in between.

This chain joins TRBV25-1 and TRBJ1-1, with D maybe TRBD1 (6 bases). Germline CDR1 is MGHDK and CDR2 is SYGVNS. The CDR3 is 12 residues long. V was cut by 6 bases and J by 12 bases, with 17 bases left in between. The CDR3 sequence: CASSRGLRRPFF. The CDR3 DNA reads TGTGCCAGCAGCAGGGGCCTGCGCCGTCCTTTCTTT.

The rearrangement uses TRBV12-5 and TRBJ2-1, with TRBD2 as a possible D gene (5 bases). This CDR3 has 11 residues. Deletions cut 3 bases from V and 9 bases from J, with 6 bases between. CDR1 is LGHNT and CDR2 is FRNRAP in the germline V gene. This CDR3 reads CASGFGGEQFF. The CDR3 DNA sequence: TGTGCTAGTGGTTTTGGAGGTGAGCAGTTCTTC.

The chain has TRBV11-2 and TRBJ2-5; 8 bases are a match to TRBD2. The CDR3 contains 15 residues. With 0 bases clipped from V and 5 bases from J, the junction kept 5 bases outside the gene matches. Germline loops: CDR1 SGHAT, CDR2 FQNNGV. Here the CDR3 reads CASSLDAGLGETQYF. The CDR3 region has the DNA TGTGCCAGCAGCTTAGATGCGGGACTAGGGGAGACCCAGTACTTC.

This rearrangement joins TRBV27 to TRBJ2-1; 7 bases are a match to TRBD1. CDR1 MNHEY and CDR2 SMNVEV come from the germline V gene (reference sequence). Germline trimming cut 6 bases from V and 14 bases from J; bases unmatched to any gene: 19. The CDR3 extends over 15 amino acids. In DNA, the CDR3 is TGTGCCAGCAGGCCGGAGGCTTTAGGGTGGGACAGCGAGTTCTTC. Protein: CASRPEALGWDSEFF.

The chain employs TRBV18 and TRBJ2-3, with 7 positions matching TRBD1. The CDR3 has 15 amino acids. Losses at the gene ends were 5 bases for V and 0 bases for J; bases not matched to a gene: 5. Germline V gives CDR1 KGHSH, CDR2 LQKENI. As DNA, the CDR3 is TGTGCCAGCTCAGAGGGACAGACTAGCACAGATACGCAGTATTTT. It codes for CASSEGQTSTDTQYF.